Reported below is one T cell receptor beta chain. V lost 7 bases to trimming and J lost 8 bases, with 15 bases between them. The CDR3 is 13 amino acids. Germline V CDR1 and CDR2: MDHEN, SYDVKM. Only in-frame clones appear in the TCRdb table, and some are missing; sequencing was by immunoSEQ multiplex PCR. The sample consists of 97,000 or so clones, 88% of them appearing once. The sample originates from a study of T cell responses to AZD1222 COVID-19 vaccine. The wider study: Whether given at about 4 or about 12 weeks, second doses were pooled.

The sequence was obtained from an adult in good health. The chain links TRBV28 to TRBJ2-1; TRBD2 is a possible D gene (6 bases). Sequencing was performed on peripheral blood, taken on day 0 of AZD1222 vaccination. CDR3 sequence (DNA): TGTGCCAGCACCCCTTGGAGGGCCCATGAGCAGTTCTTC. Translating it yields CASTPWRAHEQFF.